This entry describes one TCR beta chain. The data were obtained in a study of blood T cell repertoires in COVID-19. At the level of the study: Samples of COVID-19 (acute and convalescent) were obtained from the United States, Italy and Spain. Nucleic acid was either cDNA or gDNA, and it came from T cells, B-cell-depleted T cells, or PBMCs.

CDR1 and CDR2 from the germline V gene are MGHRA and YSYEKL. J lost 2 bases, V lost 0 bases, and 3 bases had no gene match. The CDR3 is 16 amino acids. In terms of age and location, participants ranged from about 18 to 95 years and lived in about 25 US areas. Clinical history reported by participants formed the basis on which cohorts were assigned. Sequencing used immunoSEQ multiplex PCR; TCRdb keeps in-frame clones, though not all of them. This table has more than 200,000 clones, about nine tenths appearing once. The chain recombines TRBV4-1 with TRBJ1-3; 8 nucleotides align to TRBD1. The clonotype was recovered from a woman aged 25-40 years with acute COVID-19. Material: PBMCs or T cells enriched from blood (not recorded which). This CDR3 is CASSQDMGQAGNTIYF. In nucleotides, the CDR3 is TGCGCCAGCAGCCAAGATATGGGACAGGCTGGAAACACCATATATTTT.